This T cell receptor (beta chain) was sequenced during a study of blood T cell repertoires in COVID-19 (dated by TCRdb to 2018 to 2020). For the wider study: Collaborator samples came from the United States, Italy and Spain and covered acute and convalescent phases of COVID-19. The prospective study material was composed of cDNA or gDNA derived from T cells, B-cell-depleted T cells, or PBMCs. Samples were obtained from the ongoing ImmuneRACE study (first 160 participants) and from some 1,200 subjects provided by 6 global collaborators. Sample metadata almost always included a de-identified subject ID, COVID-19 status, age in years and sex. Where available, HLA class I and class II types were taken from metadata supplied by the sample provider and were not determined by assay-based typing. Deeply sampled blood TCRbeta repertoires from subjects exposed to, actively infected with, or recovered from COVID-19 were included in the dataset. The repertoires were made available in a free public database intended to serve as a resource for research on the immune response to SARS-CoV-2.

V is shortened by 3 bases, J by 3 bases, and the region joining them spans 6 bases. The germline V gene provides CDR1 SQVTM and CDR2 ANQGSEA. Taken from cysteine to phenylalanine, the CDR3 has 12 residues. CDR3 DNA is the only sequence kept; it has 36 bases, read in frame from the first base. Paper-wide results and their limitations: How much clinical and demographic metadata was included differed by source and by participant, and the metadata was provided uncurated.

The immunoSEQ Assay, a bias-controlled multiplex PCR, was used to amplify TCRbeta CDR3 regions from genomic DNA. The authors' pipeline ran thus. The number of nucleated cells in each sample was estimated by amplification of reference gene primers within the assay. To quantify the absolute abundance of each unique TCRbeta CDR3 rearrangement, sequence reads were collapsed and filtered. For each sample, productive Simpson clonality was calculated as the square root of Simpson's diversity index across productive rearrangements. TCRdb's version of the immuneACCESS table is confined to in-frame rearrangements and falls short of the full clone set. An unresolved V gene accounts for under half of the shortfall where checked; the remainder is of unknown origin. D and trimming were read from the DNA, whereas the V and J calls and clone size are those reported in that table. Across this sample there are approximately 250,000 clones, with roughly 88% seen only once. The ten largest account for 2% to 3% of the sample.

Points on this clone: Its target antigen remains unknown. No much larger clonotype is one base removed from it; base qualities were not supplied.

In the prospective study, participants were about 18 to 100 years old, resided in 24 geographic areas of the United States, and were enrolled through a virtual design. Cohort assignment in the prospective study relied on participant-reported clinical history from a screening survey and a study questionnaire. In the prospective study, mobile phlebotomists collected whole blood, serum and a nasopharyngeal or oropharyngeal swab from each participant. Prospective study participants could optionally give additional blood draws and questionnaires over a roughly 2-month period. Blood samples from the prospective study were shipped frozen or at room temperature prior to DNA extraction.

The V and J genes are TRBV29-1 and TRBJ2-1; TRBD1 could be the D gene, as 5 bases match. The receptor was isolated from a woman between 35 and 50 years old with acute COVID-19. Sequenced material: PBMCs or T cells enriched from blood (not recorded which). The CDR3 in this case is CSVEDNYNEQFF. The DNA sequence is given as TGCAGCGTTGAGGACAACTACAATGAGCAGTTCTTC.